Below are 15 T cell receptor beta chains sequenced from a single sample in a study of CD8 T cells in Susac syndrome (dated by TCRdb to 2018 to 2020). Receptors were amplified or captured by the immunoSEQ multiplex PCR assay. RNA was extracted using the RNeasy kit, and about 0.5 to 1 microgram was reverse transcribed with random hexamers. TCRdb reran the public reads through fastp at Q25 and MiXCR, keeping productive beta chains. For every CDR3 protein sequence, its rows merge into one entry that carries the most common genes and DNA. Within this sample are about 140,000 distinct CDR3 sequences, with 85% to 95% of them counted one time only. The ten biggest clones cover over 0.1% of the sample. What was sequenced was CD4+ T cells from PBMCs. The receptors were gathered from a human donor with multiple sclerosis.

The chain combines TRBV16 with TRBJ1-6; 10 nucleotides align to TRBD1. With 4 bases clipped from V and 7 bases from J, the junction kept 4 bases outside the gene matches. The V gene's germline CDR1 is KGHSY and CDR2 FQNENV. The CDR3 runs to 15 residues. CDR3 nucleotides: TGTGCCAGCAGCCCCGACAGGGGGCGAAATTCACCCCTCCACTTT. Amino acid sequence: CASSPDRGRNSPLHF.

This clonotype appeared a single time. The chain carries TRBV4-2 and TRBJ2-2; 8 positions match TRBD2. The germline V gene has CDR1 LGHNA and CDR2 YNFKEQ. The CDR3 is made up of 18 amino acids. V shed 0 bases, J shed 0 bases, and the junction held 6 bases outside the gene matches. The CDR3: CASSQDLMGLANTGELFF. The CDR3 DNA reads as TGTGCCAGCAGCCAAGATCTGATGGGACTAGCGAACACCGGGGAGCTGTTTTTT.

The chain recombines TRBV24-1 with TRBJ2-3; 14 bases align to TRBD2. V lost 6 bases to trimming and J lost 3 bases; unmatched junction nucleotides: 7. The CDR3 totals 17 residues. Germline V gene sequence: CDR1 KGHDR, CDR2 SFDVKD. Here the CDR3 reads CATSNPGLAGGTDTQYF. In DNA, the CDR3 is TGTGCCACCAGTAACCCCGGACTAGCGGGAGGTACAGATACGCAGTATTTT.

The chain combines TRBV5-1 with TRBJ2-1; 9 bases agree with TRBD2. The germline CDR1 and CDR2 sequences are SGHRS and YFSETQ. The CDR3 spans 16 residues. V trimming: 3 bases; J trimming: 8 bases; junction bases outside the gene matches: 12. The CDR3 DNA sequence: TGCGCCAGCAGCTCGTCAATAGCGGGAGTGAAAGATGAGCAGTTCTTC. Translated, it gives CASSSSIAGVKDEQFF.

This clonotype was seen a single time. The CDR3 nucleotides read TGCGCCATCGTAGGACTAGCGGGAGTAACTGAGCAGTTCTTC. Amino acid sequence: CAIVGLAGVTEQFF. The gene calls are TRBV23-1 and TRBJ2-1; 13 positions match TRBD2. TRBV23-1 is an ORF, and what it does is uncertain. Trimming cost V 10 bases and J 9 bases; bases outside gene matches: 9. The CDR3 sequence is 14 residues long.

This clonotype was recorded only once. The V and J genes are TRBV20-1 and TRBJ2-1, with 10 bases lining up with TRBD2. J lost 8 bases, V lost 1 base, and 11 bases had no gene match. The CDR3 sequence is 16 residues long. The V gene's germline CDR1 is DFQATT and CDR2 SNEGSKA (reference sequence). CDR3 amino acids: CSARVLAGGPLDEQFF. Written as DNA, the CDR3 is TGCAGTGCTAGAGTATTAGCGGGGGGCCCTTTAGATGAGCAGTTCTTC.

The J gene is TRBJ2-7, the V gene TRBV5-6; TRBD1 aligns across 8 bases. The trim removed 5 bases at V and 5 bases at J, leaving 6 bases unmatched. The CDR3 runs to 13 residues. CDR1 and CDR2 (germline): SGHDT, YYEEEE. CDR3 loop: CASSYDRGHEQYF. The CDR3 region has the DNA TGTGCCAGCAGTTACGACAGGGGCCACGAGCAGTACTTC. Full variable domain (remainder filled in from reference TRBV5-6 and TRBJ2-7): DAGVTQSPTHLIKTRGQQVTLRCSPKSGHDTVSWYQQALGQGPQFIFQYYEEEERQRGNFPDRFSGHQFPNYSSELNVNALLLGDSALYLCASSYDRGHEQYFGPGTRLTVT.

The chain combines TRBV20-1 with TRBJ1-5; D might be TRBD1 (6 bases). The CDR3 runs to 16 residues. Germline V gives CDR1 DFQATT, CDR2 SNEGSKA (reference sequence). V dropped 2 bases and J dropped 6 bases, with 20 bases sitting between them. The DNA of the CDR3 is TGCAGTGCTAGACCCAGGGGCGAAGGGGTTTTTCAGCCCCAGCATTTT. Encoded protein: CSARPRGEGVFQPQHF.

This chain connects TRBV28 to TRBJ1-2; 8 nucleotides match TRBD1. Per the germline V gene, CDR1 is MDHEN and CDR2 is SYDVKM. The CDR3 loop spans 15 amino acids. With V trimmed by 10 bases and J by 2 bases, 12 bases remained unmatched. The CDR3 DNA reads TGTGCCACCAGGATAGGGCAGGGGGCCAACTATGGCTACACCTTC. Amino acids: CATRIGQGANYGYTF.

This chain joins TRBV28 and TRBJ2-1, with D maybe TRBD1 (6 bases). Germline CDR1 and CDR2: MDHEN and SYDVKM. V dropped 2 bases and J dropped 2 bases, with 7 bases sitting between them. The CDR3 loop spans 14 amino acids. This CDR3 reads CASSLEGAYNEQFF. CDR3 in DNA: TGTGCCAGCAGTTTAGAGGGGGCCTACAATGAGCAGTTCTTC. Filled out from reference TRBV28 and TRBJ2-1, the complete variable domain reads DVKVTQSSRYLVKRTGEKVFLECVQDMDHENMFWYRQDPGLGLRLIYFSYDVKMKEKGDIPEGYSVSREKKERFSLILESASTNQTSMYLCASSLEGAYNEQFFGPGTRLTVL.

V usage is TRBV9 and J usage is TRBJ2-5; 14 bases line up with TRBD2. This CDR3 has 15 amino acids. The V and J ends lost 6 bases and 5 bases, in that order; junction bases with no gene match: 6. Germline CDR1 reads SGDLS; CDR2 reads YYNGEE. Here the CDR3 DNA reads TGTGCCAGCACCTGGGGACTAGCGGGAGATGAGACCCAGTACTTC. This codes for CASTWGLAGDETQYF. The full variable domain, in which reference TRBV9 and TRBJ2-5 provide the parts outside the CDR3, is DSGVTQTPKHLITATGQRVTLRCSPRSGDLSVYWYQQSLDQGLQFLIQYYNGEERAKGNILERFSAQQFPDLHSELNLSSLELGDSALYFCASTWGLAGDETQYFGPGTRLLVL.

The genes are TRBV6-6 and TRBJ2-1; tentative D call: TRBD1 (6 bases). Trimming removed 8 bases from V and 7 bases from J, with 18 bases in between. The CDR3 is 14 amino acids. CDR1 is MNHNY, CDR2 SVGAGI, per germline (reference sequence). CDR3: CASRRGKGQNEQFF. For the CDR3, the DNA is TGTGCCAGCCGCAGGGGAAAAGGACAGAATGAGCAGTTCTTC.

This chain's CDR3 is CASRGTGVSNVLTF. CDR3 DNA: TGTGCCAGCAGAGGGACAGGGGTCTCCAACGTCCTGACTTTC. The chain couples TRBV25-1 to TRBJ2-6; 10 bases line up with TRBD1. The CDR3 is 14 amino acids. V trimming: 6 bases; J trimming: 8 bases; junction bases outside the gene matches: 4. Per the germline V gene, CDR1 is MGHDK and CDR2 is SYGVNS.

The rearrangement joins TRBV9 to TRBJ1-6; D remains unclear. The CDR3 loop spans 12 amino acids. V was trimmed by 3 bases and J by 8 bases, leaving 6 bases between them. Germline V gene lookup returns CDR1 SGDLS and CDR2 YYNGEE. The CDR3 DNA sequence: TGTGCCAGCAGCGAGGGATATTCACCCCTCCACTTT. This encodes CASSEGYSPLHF.

The CDR3 DNA sequence: TGTGCCAGCAGCGTAGAGCCCCGATTACAAGAGACCCAGTACTTC. This gives the protein CASSVEPRLQETQYF. This sequence joins TRBV9 and TRBJ2-5; D unclear. Trimming cost V 0 bases and J 2 bases, with 11 bases left between them. The CDR3 covers 15 residues. Germline V CDR1 and CDR2: SGDLS, YYNGEE.